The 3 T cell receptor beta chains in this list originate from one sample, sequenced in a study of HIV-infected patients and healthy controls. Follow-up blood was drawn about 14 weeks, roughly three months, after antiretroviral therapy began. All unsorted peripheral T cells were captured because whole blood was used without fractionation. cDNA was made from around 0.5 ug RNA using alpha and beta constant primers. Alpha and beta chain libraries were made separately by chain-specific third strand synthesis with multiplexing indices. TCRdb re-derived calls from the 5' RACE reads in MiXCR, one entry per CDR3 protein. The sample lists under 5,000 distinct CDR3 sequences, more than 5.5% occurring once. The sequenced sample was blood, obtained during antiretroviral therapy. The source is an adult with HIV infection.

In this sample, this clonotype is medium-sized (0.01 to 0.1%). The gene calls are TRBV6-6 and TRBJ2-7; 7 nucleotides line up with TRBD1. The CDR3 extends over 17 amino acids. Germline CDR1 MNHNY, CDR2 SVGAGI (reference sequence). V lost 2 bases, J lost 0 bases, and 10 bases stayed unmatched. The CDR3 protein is CASSYPPVGQSSYEQYF. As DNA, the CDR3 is TGTGCCAGCAGTTACCCCCCGGTGGGACAGAGCTCCTACGAGCAGTACTTC.

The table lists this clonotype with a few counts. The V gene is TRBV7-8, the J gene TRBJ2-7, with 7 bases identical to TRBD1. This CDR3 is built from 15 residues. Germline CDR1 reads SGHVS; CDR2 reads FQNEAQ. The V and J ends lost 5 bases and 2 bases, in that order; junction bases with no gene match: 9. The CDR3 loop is CASSKRRDSTYEQYF. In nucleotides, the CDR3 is TGTGCCAGCAGCAAAAGAAGGGACAGCACCTACGAGCAGTACTTC.

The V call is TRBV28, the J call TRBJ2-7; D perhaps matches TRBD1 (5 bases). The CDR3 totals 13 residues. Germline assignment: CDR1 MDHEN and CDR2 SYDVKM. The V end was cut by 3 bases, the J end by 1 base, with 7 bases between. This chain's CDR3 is CASSLGRSYEQYF. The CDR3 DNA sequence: TGTGCCAGCAGTTTGGGGCGGTCCTACGAGCAGTACTTC.